This TCR beta chain was recovered during a study of blood T cell repertoires in COVID-19. Study-level information: COVID-19 samples from acute and convalescent phases originated in the United States, Italy and Spain.

V was cut by 2 bases and J by 1 base, with 14 bases left in between. Germline V lookup: CDR1 MNHEY, CDR2 SVGEGT. The CDR3 runs 16 residues. Assay used: immunoSEQ multiplex PCR; TCRdb lists only in-frame clones, some missing. The sample has fewer than 200,000 clones, approximately 84% seen once; the top ten hold about a fifth. The sequence was collected from a woman over 75 with acute or convalescent COVID-19. The chain has TRBV6-2 or TRBV6-3 and TRBJ1-2, with D possibly TRBD1 on 6 matching bases. The sequenced sample consisted of peripheral blood. The CDR3 is CASSYPSRQVNYGYTF. For the CDR3, the DNA is TGTGCCAGCAGTTACCCTTCTCGACAGGTTAACTATGGCTACACCTTC.